This T cell receptor beta chain derives from a study of regulatory T cells in long-lasting Graves disease. Regarding the study as a whole: TCR diversity was lower in persistent than newly diagnosed Graves' disease.

This CDR3 is built from 18 residues. Germline V gene sequence: CDR1 MNHEY, CDR2 SMNVEV (reference sequence). Regarding time point: newly diagnosed GD, antithyroid drugs for less than 3 months. Making the TCR library involved RNA that had been extracted from PBMCs. The patients included were those that came from an endocrinology department in Xi'an, China. Libraries of TCR beta came from iRepertoire HTBI primers plus Arm-PCR of CDR3 regions. TCRdb reprocessed the multiplex PCR reads with MiXCR, giving one entry per CDR3 protein. Of about 210,000 distinct CDR3 sequences listed, roughly 19% are singletons. This clonotype was detected ten times or more. Antigen specificity is unknown. At one end, the junction sequence differs from germline, possibly due to a read error. In addition, the sample was reused for a study of T cells in Graves' hyperthyroidism and ophthalmopathy. Turning to that study: Not enrolled were patients with uncontrolled infection, other autoimmune disease, pregnancy or lactation.

The rearrangement joins TRBV27 to TRBJ2-1; 12 bases are a match to TRBD2. This sequence originates from a woman under 40 with Graves disease. Sequencing was performed on peripheral blood mononuclear cells (PBMCs), taken at new diagnosis, from a patient treated with antithyroid drugs. The CDR3 DNA is TGTGCCAGCAAGAATCTAGCGGGAGGGCCCCTCAAGGGGAATGAGCAGCTCTTC. It encodes CASKNLAGGPLKGNEQLF.